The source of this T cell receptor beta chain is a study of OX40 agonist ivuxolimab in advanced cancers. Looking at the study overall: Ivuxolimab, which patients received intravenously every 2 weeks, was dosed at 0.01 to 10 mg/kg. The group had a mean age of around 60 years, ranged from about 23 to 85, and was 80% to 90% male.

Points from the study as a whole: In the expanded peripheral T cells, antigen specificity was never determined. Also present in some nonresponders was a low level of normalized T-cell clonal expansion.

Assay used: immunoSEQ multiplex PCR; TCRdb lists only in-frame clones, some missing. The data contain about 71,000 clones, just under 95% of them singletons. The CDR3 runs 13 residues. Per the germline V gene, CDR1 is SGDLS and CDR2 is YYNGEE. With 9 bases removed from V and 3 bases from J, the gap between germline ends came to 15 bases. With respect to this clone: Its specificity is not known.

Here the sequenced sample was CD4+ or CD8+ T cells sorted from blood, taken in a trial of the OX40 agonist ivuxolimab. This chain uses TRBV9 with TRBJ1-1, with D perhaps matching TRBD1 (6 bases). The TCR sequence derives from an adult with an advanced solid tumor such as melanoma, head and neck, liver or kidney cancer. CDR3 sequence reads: CATSAGGHTEAFF. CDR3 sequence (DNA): TGTGCCACCTCTGCGGGGGGCCACACTGAAGCTTTCTTT.